The next 9 T cell receptor beta chains were all read from a single sample in a study of esophageal squamous cell carcinoma under preoperative chemotherapy. TCRdb redid the calling of the PCR reads with MiXCR, one entry per CDR3 protein. The sample includes 34,000 or so distinct CDR3 sequences, 52% seen only once; the top ten take roughly 23%. Time point described: after preoperative PTX-NDP chemotherapy. The sample here was taken from a patient given preoperative chemotherapy. Receptors were obtained from a human donor with esophageal squamous cell carcinoma. The donor label of this sample is uncertain.

This clonotype was recorded at least ten times. The chain recombines TRBV7-6 with TRBJ2-3; TRBD1 or TRBD2 may be the D gene (5 bases each). Trimming took 4 bases from V and 14 from J, leaving 13 bases between them. The CDR3 contains 11 residues. Per germline, CDR1 SGHVS and CDR2 FNYEAQ. CDR3 nucleotide sequence: TGTGCCAGCAGCTCGGGACGCTCCCTGTATTTT. Amino acids: CASSSGRSLYF.

This clonotype occurred a few times. The J gene is TRBJ2-1, the V gene TRBV7-2; weak D call: TRBD1 (5 bases). This CDR3 comprises 16 residues. V was trimmed by 3 bases and J by 1 base, leaving 13 bases between them. Looked up from germline, CDR1 is SGHTA and CDR2 is FQGNSA. The CDR3 nucleotides read TGTGCCAGCAGCTTCGGTCTCCAGGGTTCCTACAATGAGCAGTTCTTC. Its protein product is CASSFGLQGSYNEQFF.

The chain is built from TRBV11-1 and TRBJ2-3; maybe TRBD1 (7 bases). TRBJ2-7 matches the DNA end more closely, so the J call is doubtful. This CDR3 spans 14 amino acids. Germline CDR1 SGHAT, CDR2 FQDESV (reference sequence). In nucleotides, the CDR3 is TGTGGCGGCAGGGGGGTCAGGGCCAAAGACACGCAGTACTTC. Its translation is CGGRGVRAKDTQYF.

This clonotype has at least ten counts. The V and J genes are TRBV7-2 and TRBJ2-5; TRBD2 might be the D (5 bases). V was trimmed by 4 bases and J by 11 bases, leaving 23 bases between them. The CDR3 extends over 15 amino acids. Per the germline V gene, CDR1 is SGHTA and CDR2 is FQGNSA. CDR3 nucleotide sequence: TGTGCCAGCAGCTCCCAGCTCGGAGGTGGGAATGAGCAGTACTTC. Its translation: CASSSQLGGGNEQYF.

Many counts were recorded for this clonotype. The chain links TRBV12-5 to TRBJ2-2, with D hard to call. The CDR3 is made up of 16 amino acids. Germline-derived CDR1 and CDR2 are LGHNT and FRNRAP. Trimming stripped 2 bases from V and 1 base from J, with 11 bases between. CDR3 loop: CASGLLPQLNTGELFF. The CDR3 DNA sequence: TGTGCTAGTGGTTTGTTGCCACAACTGAACACCGGGGAGCTGTTTTTT.

This clonotype has at least ten counts. The chain joins TRBV11-3 to TRBJ2-1, with 11 bases matching TRBD1. The germline V gene encodes CDR1 SGHNT and CDR2 YENEEA. The CDR3 totals 15 residues. After removal of 4 bases from V and 3 bases from J, the junction contained 2 bases not matched to a gene. The CDR3 protein is CASSSGTGGYNEQFF. The CDR3 bases are TGTGCCAGCAGCTCAGGGACAGGGGGCTACAATGAGCAGTTCTTC.

This clonotype was detected a few times. The chain carries TRBV6-1 and TRBJ2-4; D call uncertain. Trimming cost V 6 bases and J 13 bases, with 13 bases left between them. Germline assignment: CDR1 MNHNS and CDR2 SASEGT. The CDR3 has 11 residues. CDR3 in DNA: TGTGCCAGCAGCCCAGGTCTAGAGCAGTACTTC. Amino acid sequence: CASSPGLEQYF.

This clonotype occurred many times. The rearrangement links TRBV6-1 to TRBJ1-2; 8 positions agree with TRBD1. This CDR3 has 13 amino acids. CDR1 is MNHNS, CDR2 SASEGT, per germline. The J segment lost 4 bases and the V segment lost 6 bases, leaving 4 bases of the junction unmatched. The DNA of the CDR3 is TGTGCCAGCAGAGGACAGGGAATCTATGGCTACACCTTC. Protein: CASRGQGIYGYTF.

This clonotype has a handful of counts. The chain couples TRBV12-3 or TRBV12-4 to TRBJ1-2; 7 positions match TRBD1. V was pared by 6 bases and J by 7 bases, with 11 bases of the junction left unmatched. The CDR3 length is 14 residues. As DNA, the CDR3 is TGTGCCAGCAGCCCCAACAGGGGTTTCAGTGGCTACACCTTC. It encodes CASSPNRGFSGYTF.